The T cell receptor beta chain described here comes from a study of cytomegalovirus exposure and HLA in healthy donors (dated by TCRdb to 2016 to 2017). Regarding the study in general: An earlier analysis of 550 to 700 of the donors reported roughly 270 Gb of sequence data and 117 million unique TCR beta sequences from about 179 million T cells. An early release that covered 640 HLA-typed donors contained approximately 300 gigabases of sequencing data and around 85 million unique TCR sequences. The genetic ancestry cluster associated with self-reported Caucasian donors included about 81% of the approximately 430 genotyped donors. The study aimed to test whether cataloging public T cell receptors could reveal signatures of past pathogen exposure. The study profiled the T cell repertoires of 500 to 800 subjects by immunosequencing and related them to cytomegalovirus serostatus. Besides the first cohort of 666 subjects, a separate validation cohort made up of roughly 130 different subjects was used. To predict cytomegalovirus infection status, the study combined high-throughput TCR immunosequencing, statistical association of individual TCRs with disease status, and machine learning. A later analysis re-analyzed previously published TCR beta repertoires from hundreds of donors and added high-resolution HLA genotyping to study TCR occurrence patterns. The later analysis used no new phenotypic data to find candidate immune exposures, relying instead on TCR beta sequences and their occurrence across donors. To decide whether each TCR beta V gene segment behaved as functional or pseudogenic, an earlier analysis of some 600 of the donors relied on high-throughput TCR beta sequencing. Alongside the repertoire data, information on donor age, sex, ethnicity and CMV serostatus was compiled. In a later genetic analysis, genome-wide SNP genotypes for about three fifths of the 666 donors were used, and that subset was treated as a discovery cohort. Every repertoire in the discovery cohort had been generated on one and the same sequencing platform. Both class I and class II loci were covered by HLA typing, at four-digit resolution. Typing coverage differed by locus: A, B, C, DRB1 and DQB1 were typed in about 620-630 donors, DQA1 in 500 to 550, DPA1 in approximately 610, and DPB1 in 400 to 480. Five DR-DQ haplotypes were handled as single units for association and clustering, since linkage in the cohort was strong. On average, around 240,000 unique TCR beta nucleotide sequences were sequenced per donor among about 400 genotyped donors of the cohort, with roughly 18% of those sequences being non-productive. The paper's findings and limits, for the study overall: While some public TCRs were present in many individuals, most TCR sequences turned up only very rarely across donors. In the study, about 150 TCR beta chains were listed as associated with cytomegalovirus. According to the authors, the approach could potentially be generalized to other disease states and immunological phenotypes. Around 16 rarely observed V segments, including chromosome 9 orphons, were excluded from the earlier analysis of about 610 of the donors because counts were too low. In a later analysis, most CMV-associated TCR beta chains were found to appear HLA-restricted, with HLA associations seemingly driven largely by CMV exposure. A further reported finding was that TCR beta sequences accurately predicted the HLA-A and HLA-B alleles for most subjects in the first cohort. In an earlier analysis of over 550 of the donors, most TCR beta V segments were observed in productive rearrangements about 90% or about 30% of the time, broadly matching IMGT annotations. Some IMGT-functional V segments, including TRBV6-2 and TRBV6-3, could not be distinguished by the 87-base-pair reads and were therefore excluded. In a later genetic analysis, a missense DCLRE1C variant was associated with V-gene and J-gene trimming of TCR beta chains, and the association was replicated in an independent cohort. Because HLA typing was missing for some donors at each locus, association tests included only the typed subset. The presence/absence analyses assumed that sequencing depth was roughly uniform across donors, and that assumption may not be true. Immune exposure information for the cohort was limited to CMV serostatus. According to a later analysis, parvovirus B19, influenza, CMV and Epstein-Barr virus appeared linked to several top co-occurrence clusters. Linkage disequilibrium might explain the correlated functional status among segregating V segments, but an unknown experimental factor could not be ruled out. In vitro tests confirmed that three of the cytomegalovirus-associated TCR beta chains recognize cytomegalovirus antigens. A cluster of highly shared sequence variants was judged likely to represent a technical artifact of the sequencing pipeline. In this cohort, only TCR beta chains were sequenced, and detectable features were limited by the absence of alpha or paired-chain data. In a later analysis, HLA-associated TCR beta chains showed more clonal expansion and lower generation probabilities than non-associated chains that were equally common. In a later analysis, some 17,000 TCR beta sequences were associated with specific HLA alleles at a false discovery rate of 0.05. According to a later genetic analysis, donors in an Asian-associated ancestry cluster had fewer N-insertions in productive TCRs than the roughly 670-donor mean. The classifier was reported to diagnose cytomegalovirus status with high specificity and sensitivity in both the original cohort and the validation cohort. When HLA alleles, especially DR and DQ, strongly co-occurred, TCR associations were difficult to assign to individual alleles. According to a later analysis, TCR association rates differed among HLA loci, with DRB1 alleles showing the most associated TCRs and HLA-C alleles showing the fewest.

Library preparation was by the immunoSEQ multiplex PCR assay. For the multiplex PCR, a mixture combining 60 forward primers for TCR Vbeta segments and 13 reverse primers for TCR Jbeta segments was used. A multiplex PCR assay on genomic DNA amplified the CDR3 region of rearranged TCR beta genes. Amplified TCR beta libraries were sequenced as 87-base-pair reads on the Illumina HiSeq System. The study's processing was this. A later analysis tallied 75 million to 95 million unique TCR beta chains across the 640 or so repertoires, and approximately 9.9 million of those chains were shared by two or more donors. Raw reads were error-corrected and collapsed into unique sequences by a nearest-neighbor algorithm in which closely related sequences were merged to remove PCR and sequencing errors. Alignment of CDR3 sequences to IMGT reference sequences was used to assign V, D and J gene segments. For a sequence to be retained, at least a six-nucleotide match to both a V gene segment and a J gene segment was required. A rearrangement was called productive if the CDR3 had no stop codons and remained in frame with V and J, and every other rearrangement was called non-productive. CDR3 was defined according to IMGT convention as the region running from the second conserved V-encoded cysteine to the conserved J-encoded phenylalanine. The earlier analysis of more than 450 of the donors excluded sequences that lacked an unambiguous match to a single V gene segment. In an earlier analysis of more than 500 of the donors, a V segment was called functional when productive rearrangements were above 56.7%, and segregating when the standard deviation between donors exceeded 5%. A statistical classification framework was built for diagnosing cytomegalovirus status from the catalog of TCR beta chain sequences. V and J gene assignment, in a later analysis, came from comparing TCR nucleotide sequences with IMGT/GENE-DB human TR gene sequences. Using the TCRdist pipeline, a later analysis assigned CDR3 sequences along with most-parsimonious VDJ recombination scenarios. In a later analysis, each TCR beta chain was defined by its CDR3 amino acid sequence together with its V-gene family, and reads without a unique V-gene family were excluded. A later analysis removed roughly 590 highly shared, low-generation-probability nucleotide sequences to deal with suspected cross-contamination and a sequencing artifact. In a later analysis, a clonal expansion index for each public chain was calculated from normalized within-repertoire ranks of inferred template counts. A later analysis computed generation probabilities with a VDJ recombination model fitted to out-of-frame rearrangements, and checked the results against IGoR. In a later analysis, hypergeometric tests were used to score TCR-TCR, TCR-HLA and TCR-CMV co-occurrence, with a repertoire-size bias correction applied to TCR pairs. In a later analysis, false discovery rates were estimated by permuting HLA or CMV assignments 20 times. In a later analysis, co-occurring TCRs were grouped using DBSCAN, with TCRdist sequence similarity added in when clustering inside HLA-allele-positive subsets. Co-occurrence clustering excluded repertoires with fewer than 30,000 or more than 120,000 public chains, plus five with anomalous nucleotide sharing. TCRdb mirrors the immuneACCESS table, restricted to in-frame sequences. Some clones are absent from its copies; in checked studies, under half trace to an unresolved V gene, and the reason for the others is unknown. The V and J calls and the clone size are those of that table, but D and trimming were determined from the DNA. Within this sample are around 130,000 clones, with about 79% of them counted one time only. The ten largest account for under 3% of the sample.

The cohort consisted of 600 to 700 healthy bone marrow donors. All cohort members were sampled while nominally healthy, although unrecorded immune exposures were likely present. The donor was CMV seropositive and was included in the group of approximately 310 seropositive cohort members. Every donor gave a peripheral blood sample, and the peripheral blood mononuclear cells from that sample were used for TCR beta sequencing. Genomic DNA extraction from the blood cell samples was performed with the Qiagen DNeasy Blood Extraction Kit. This clone appeared a single time. Its recognized antigen is unknown. No clone much larger than this one lies a single base away; base qualities are absent. Germline trimming amounts to 4 bases on V and 6 bases on J, with 9 as the count of junction bases outside the gene matches. The CDR3 measures 15 amino acids from cysteine to phenylalanine. Of all the DNA, just the CDR3 is kept, 45 bases in frame from base 1. CDR1 and CDR2 are drawn from the germline V gene: MGHRA, YSYEKL.

This chain joins TRBV4-1 to TRBJ2-1, with 7 middle bases fitting TRBD1. Sequenced material: PBMCs. The sequence came from a woman younger than 35 in good health and CMV-seropositive. The bases read TGCGCCAGCAGCCTGACAGGGCAGGGGGTCAATGAGCAGTTCTTC. The encoded protein is CASSLTGQGVNEQFF.